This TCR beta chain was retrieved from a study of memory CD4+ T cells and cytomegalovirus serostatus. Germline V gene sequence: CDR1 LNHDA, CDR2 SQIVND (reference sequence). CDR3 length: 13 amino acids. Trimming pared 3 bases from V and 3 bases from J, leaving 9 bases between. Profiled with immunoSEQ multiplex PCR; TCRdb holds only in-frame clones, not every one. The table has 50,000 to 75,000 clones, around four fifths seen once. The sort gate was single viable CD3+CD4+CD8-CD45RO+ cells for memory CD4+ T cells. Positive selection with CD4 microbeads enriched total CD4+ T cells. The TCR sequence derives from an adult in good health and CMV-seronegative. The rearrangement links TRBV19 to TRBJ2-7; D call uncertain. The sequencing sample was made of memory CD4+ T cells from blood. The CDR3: CASSISRLYEQYF. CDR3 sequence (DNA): TGTGCCAGTAGTATTTCCCGCCTCTACGAGCAGTACTTC.